What follows are 2 T cell receptor beta chains derived from one specimen sequenced in a study of blood T cell repertoires in COVID-19. Assay: immunoSEQ multiplex PCR; the TCRdb copy retains only in-frame clones and omits some. This table holds some 100,000 clones, 75% to 90% found once. The specimen sequenced was peripheral blood. The receptors come from a woman in her forties or fifties with acute or convalescent COVID-19.

As regards this clone: Other DNA sequences in the same sample also yield this CDR3. The genes are TRBV5-1 and TRBJ1-1; possible D gene TRBD1, 5 bases. CDR3 length equals 14 residues. The V gene lost 0 bases and the J gene lost 1 base, with 7 bases spanning the gap. Germline V lookup: CDR1 SGHRS, CDR2 YFSETQ. DNA for the CDR3: TGCGCCAGCAGCTTGGGACAGACGAACACTGAAGCTTTCTTT. This sequence encodes CASSLGQTNTEAFF.

The chain employs TRBV5-1 and TRBJ1-1; 11 bases match TRBD1. The germline V gene has CDR1 SGHRS and CDR2 YFSETQ. The CDR3 length is 13 residues. Trimming at V came to 5 bases and at J to 4 bases, leaving 1 base not matched to a gene. The CDR3 nucleotides read TGCGCCAGCAGTGGACAGGGGGCCACTGAAGCTTTCTTT. Encoded protein: CASSGQGATEAFF.